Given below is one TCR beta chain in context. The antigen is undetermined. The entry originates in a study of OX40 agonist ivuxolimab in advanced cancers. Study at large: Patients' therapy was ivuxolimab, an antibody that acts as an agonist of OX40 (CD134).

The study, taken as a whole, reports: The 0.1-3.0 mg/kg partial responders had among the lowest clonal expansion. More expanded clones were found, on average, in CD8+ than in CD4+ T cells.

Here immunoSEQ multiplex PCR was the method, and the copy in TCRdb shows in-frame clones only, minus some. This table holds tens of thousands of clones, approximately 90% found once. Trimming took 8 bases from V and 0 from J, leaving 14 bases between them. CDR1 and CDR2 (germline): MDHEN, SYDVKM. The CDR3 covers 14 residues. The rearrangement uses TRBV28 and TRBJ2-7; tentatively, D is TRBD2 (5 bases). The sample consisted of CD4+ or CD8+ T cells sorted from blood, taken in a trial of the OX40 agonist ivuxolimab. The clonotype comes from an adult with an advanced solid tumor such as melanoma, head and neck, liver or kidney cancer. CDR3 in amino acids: CASYRPGSSYEQYF. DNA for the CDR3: TGTGCCAGCTACCGTCCGGGGTCCTCCTACGAGCAGTACTTC.